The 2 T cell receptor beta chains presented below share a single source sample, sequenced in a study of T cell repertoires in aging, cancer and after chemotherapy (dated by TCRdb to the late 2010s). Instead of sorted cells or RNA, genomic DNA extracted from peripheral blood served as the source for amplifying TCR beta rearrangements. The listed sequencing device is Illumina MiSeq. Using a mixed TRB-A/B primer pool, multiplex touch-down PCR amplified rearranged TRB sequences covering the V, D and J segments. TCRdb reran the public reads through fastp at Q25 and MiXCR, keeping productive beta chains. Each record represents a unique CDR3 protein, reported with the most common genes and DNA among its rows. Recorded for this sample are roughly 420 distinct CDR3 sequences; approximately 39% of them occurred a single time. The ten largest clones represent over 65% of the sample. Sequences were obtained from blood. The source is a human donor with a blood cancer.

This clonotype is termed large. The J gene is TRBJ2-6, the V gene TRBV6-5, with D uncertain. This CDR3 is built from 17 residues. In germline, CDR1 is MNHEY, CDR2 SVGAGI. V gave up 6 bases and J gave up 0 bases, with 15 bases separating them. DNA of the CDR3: TGTGCCAGCAGCAGAAACTATCTCTACTCTGGGGCCAACGTCCTGACTTTC. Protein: CASSRNYLYSGANVLTF.

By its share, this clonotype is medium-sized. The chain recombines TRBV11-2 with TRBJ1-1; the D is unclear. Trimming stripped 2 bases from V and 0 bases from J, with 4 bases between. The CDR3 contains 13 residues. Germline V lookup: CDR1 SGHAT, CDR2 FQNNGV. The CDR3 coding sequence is TGTGCCAGCAGCTTAAGTGTGAACACTGAAGCTTTCTTT. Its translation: CASSLSVNTEAFF.